The 24 T cell receptor beta chains below all came from one sample that was sequenced in a study of blood T cell repertoires in COVID-19. Profiled with immunoSEQ multiplex PCR; TCRdb holds only in-frame clones, not every one. There are under 250,000 clones in the sample; approximately 83% occur only once, and 5.5% lies in the top ten. The source material was peripheral blood. These receptors all stem from a human donor in a cohort sampled during active COVID-19.

The chain recombines TRBV28 with TRBJ1-5, with no clear D. V lost 7 bases and J lost 2, with 9 bases in between. Germline-derived CDR1 and CDR2 are MDHEN and SYDVKM. The CDR3 covers 13 residues. CDR3 region: CASMSPGNQPQHF. The DNA of the CDR3 is TGTGCCAGCATGAGTCCCGGCAATCAGCCCCAGCATTTT. The variable domain in full, with the rest retrieved from reference TRBV28 and TRBJ1-5, is DVKVTQSSRYLVKRTGEKVFLECVQDMDHENMFWYRQDPGLGLRLIYFSYDVKMKEKGDIPEGYSVSREKKERFSLILESASTNQTSMYLCASMSPGNQPQHFGDGTRLSIL.

The chain has TRBV24-1 and TRBJ1-5, with TRBD1 identical over 10 bases. CDR1 is KGHDR, CDR2 SFDVKD, per germline. V was clipped by 3 bases and J by 5 bases; unmatched bases: 3. The length of the CDR3 is 15 residues. The CDR3 here is CATSDPGTGDQPQHF. The CDR3 DNA is TGTGCCACCAGTGATCCAGGGACAGGGGATCAGCCCCAGCATTTT.

The chain links TRBV7-2 to TRBJ2-5; TRBD1 matches 12 bases. The germline CDR1 and CDR2 sequences are SGHTA and FQGNSA. J gave up 4 bases and V 1 base, and 10 bases lay outside the gene matches. This CDR3 contains 18 residues. CDR3 nucleotide sequence: TGTGCCAGCAGCTTAGTGGCCCTCGGGACAGGGGGCGGAGAGACCCAGTACTTC. The encoded protein is CASSLVALGTGGGETQYF.

The J gene is TRBJ1-2, the V gene TRBV19; tentative D call: TRBD1 (6 bases). This CDR3 is 18 amino acids long. V lost 7 bases and J 3 bases, leaving 27 bases between the germline ends. CDR1 LNHDA and CDR2 SQIVND come from the germline V gene (reference sequence). The chain's CDR3 is CASTSVIRGLNVHYGYTF. The CDR3 DNA sequence: TGTGCCAGTACGTCTGTTATCAGGGGATTGAATGTCCACTATGGCTACACCTTC.

V and J are TRBV6-5 and TRBJ2-5; 12 positions match TRBD1. Germline assignment: CDR1 MNHEY and CDR2 SVGAGI. The trim removed 7 bases at V and 5 bases at J, leaving 5 bases unmatched. The CDR3 is 14 residues long. The CDR3 loop reads CASIGTGGDETQYF. CDR3 DNA sequence: TGTGCCAGCATTGGGACAGGGGGCGATGAGACCCAGTACTTC.

J is TRBJ2-2 and V is TRBV4-1; 8 nucleotides agree with TRBD1. The V gene's germline CDR1 is MGHRA and CDR2 YSYEKL. There are 17 residues in the CDR3. J lost 5 bases, V lost 4 bases, and 12 bases had no gene match. CDR3 DNA sequence: TGCGCCAGCAGCCCTGGACAGGGTTTCCCTGCAACCGGGGAGCTGTTTTTT. It codes for CASSPGQGFPATGELFF.

J is TRBJ1-2 and V is TRBV5-6; D might be TRBD1 (5 bases). The CDR3 is made up of 13 amino acids. Per germline, CDR1 SGHDT and CDR2 YYEEEE. Trimming cost V 1 base and J 8 bases, with 12 bases left between them. Here the CDR3 reads CASSLLGGEGYTF. The CDR3 nucleotides read TGTGCCAGCAGCTTGCTGGGGGGAGAGGGCTACACCTTC.

This sequence joins TRBV5-1 and TRBJ2-4, with unresolved D. Deletions cut 0 bases from V and 0 bases from J, with 7 bases between. The CDR3 contains 15 residues. CDR1 and CDR2 (germline): SGHRS, YFSETQ. CDR3 sequence reads: CASSLEVLAKNIQYF. The CDR3 DNA follows: TGCGCCAGCAGCTTGGAAGTACTAGCCAAAAACATTCAGTACTTC. Full variable domain (outside the CDR3, taken from reference TRBV5-1 and TRBJ2-4): KAGVTQTPRYLIKTRGQQVTLSCSPISGHRSVSWYQQTPGQGLQFLFEYFSETQRNKGNFPGRFSGRQFSNSRSEMNVSTLELGDSALYLCASSLEVLAKNIQYFGAGTRLSVL.

The chain has TRBV28 and TRBJ2-7; D is possibly TRBD1 (6 bases). V was pared by 7 bases and J by 1 base, with 17 bases between. The CDR3 length is 15 residues. CDR1 is MDHEN and CDR2 is SYDVKM in the germline V gene. The CDR3 DNA reads as TGTGCCAGCACCGACTCCGGGACATCTTCCTACGAGCAGTACTTC. Encoded protein: CASTDSGTSSYEQYF.

This clone was observed many times. Other DNA variants within this sample encode the same CDR3. V is TRBV2 and J is TRBJ1-5; D possibly corresponds to TRBD1 (5 bases). V dropped 6 bases and J dropped 2 bases, with 8 bases sitting between them. The CDR3 is 13 amino acids. Germline V gene data show CDR1 as SNHLY and CDR2 as FYNNEI. CDR3 DNA: TGTGCCAGCAGCTTACAGGGCAATCAGCCCCAGCATTTT. Protein product: CASSLQGNQPQHF.

The chain uses TRBV6-1 and TRBJ2-2, with D perhaps matching TRBD2 (5 bases). Trimming stripped 2 bases from V and 4 bases from J, with 20 bases between. The CDR3 extends over 18 amino acids. Germline lookup yields CDR1 MNHNS and CDR2 SASEGT. DNA for the CDR3: TGTGCCAGCAGTGAATTACCCCGGACTTCCCGGCCCACCGGGGAGCTGTTTTTT. As protein: CASSELPRTSRPTGELFF.

A single count supports this clone. V is TRBV18 and J is TRBJ2-1; 12 nucleotides agree with TRBD2. The CDR3 spans 18 residues. The ends lost 6 bases at V and 2 bases at J; junction bases unmatched: 11. Germline assignment: CDR1 KGHSH and CDR2 LQKENI. The chain's CDR3 is CASSRTSGDLRAYNEQFF. CDR3 in DNA: TGTGCCAGCTCTCGGACTAGCGGGGACCTGCGGGCCTACAATGAGCAGTTCTTC. The whole variable domain, remainder taken from reference TRBV18 and TRBJ2-1, is NAGVMQNPRHLVRRRGQEARLRCSPMKGHSHVYWYRQLPEEGLKFMVYLQKENIIDESGMPKERFSAEFPKEGPSILRIQQVVRGDSAAYFCASSRTSGDLRAYNEQFFGPGTRLTVL.

This chain links TRBV28 with TRBJ1-2, with unresolved D. The CDR3 sequence is 14 residues long. Per the germline V gene, CDR1 is MDHEN and CDR2 is SYDVKM. The V end lost 6 bases, the J end lost 3 bases, and 14 bases lay between the germline ends. This CDR3 reads CASRYAGHDYGYTF. The CDR3 region has the DNA TGTGCCAGCAGGTATGCGGGTCACGACTATGGCTACACCTTC.

CDR3: CASQFGQGAVGYTF. CDR3 DNA: TGTGCCAGCCAATTCGGGCAGGGGGCAGTCGGCTACACCTTC. The chain carries TRBV28 and TRBJ1-2; 8 nucleotides agree with TRBD1. The germline V gene encodes CDR1 MDHEN and CDR2 SYDVKM. The CDR3 contains 14 residues. V lost 8 bases to trimming and J lost 8 bases; unmatched junction nucleotides: 13.

V and J are TRBV5-6 and TRBJ1-1; no clear D. Per the germline V gene, CDR1 is SGHDT and CDR2 is YYEEEE. Deletions cut 4 bases from V and 6 bases from J, with 16 bases between. CDR3 length: 14 residues. The CDR3: CASSPRQEYPEAFF. Here the CDR3 DNA reads TGTGCCAGCAGCCCCAGACAAGAGTACCCTGAAGCTTTCTTT.

The DNA for the CDR3 is TGTGCCAGCTCACCCGGGACAGGGAACTATGGCTACACCTTC. Encoded protein: CASSPGTGNYGYTF. The gene calls are TRBV18 and TRBJ1-2, with 9 bases aligning to TRBD1. The CDR3 length is 14 residues. The germline V gene has CDR1 KGHSH and CDR2 LQKENI. V shed 3 bases, J shed 2 bases, and the junction held 1 base outside the gene matches.

This chain uses TRBV7-3 with TRBJ2-2, with TRBD2 matching over 9 bases. Looked up from germline, CDR1 is SGHTA and CDR2 is FQGTGA. The CDR3 runs to 15 residues. Unmatched junction bases numbered 8, after V lost 6 bases and J lost 6 bases. As DNA, the CDR3 is TGTGCCAGCAGATCTACCGGGACTAGCCCCGGGGAGCTGTTTTTT. This gives the protein CASRSTGTSPGELFF.

This chain joins TRBV29-1 and TRBJ2-7, with 8 bases lining up with TRBD2. CDR1 SQVTM and CDR2 ANQGSEA come from the germline V gene. V lost 7 bases to trimming and J lost 4 bases; unmatched junction nucleotides: 6. The length of the CDR3 is 12 residues. The CDR3 loop reads CSAFREGYEQYF. The CDR3 region has the DNA TGCAGCGCCTTCCGGGAGGGGTACGAGCAGTACTTC.

The chain carries TRBV6-5 and TRBJ1-4; TRBD1 is a possible D gene (6 bases). Looked up from germline, CDR1 is MNHEY and CDR2 is SVGAGI. The germline V and J ends were trimmed by 7 bases and 8 bases, with 14 bases remaining between them. The CDR3 contains 13 residues. Written as DNA, the CDR3 is TGTGCCAGCAAAAGGAGTAGGGGGGAAAAACTGTTTTTT. This sequence encodes CASKRSRGEKLFF.

The chain uses TRBV12-5 and TRBJ2-1; the match to TRBD2 covers 15 bases. V shed 0 bases, J shed 5 bases, and the junction held 11 bases outside the gene matches. The CDR3 is 20 amino acids. Germline values: CDR1 LGHNT, CDR2 FRNRAP. CDR3 nucleotides: TGTGCTAGTGGTTTGGTACTCGGACTAGCGGGGGGGCGTGTCCACAATGAGCAGTTCTTC. Translated, it gives CASGLVLGLAGGRVHNEQFF.

The gene calls are TRBV9 and TRBJ2-6, with TRBD1 matching over 8 bases. This CDR3 region has 19 residues. Per the germline V gene, CDR1 is SGDLS and CDR2 is YYNGEE. The V and J ends lost 3 bases and 0 bases, in that order; junction bases with no gene match: 11. For the CDR3, the DNA is TGTGCCAGCAGCGCCCGTCCGGGACAGGATTTCTCTGGGGCCAACGTCCTGACTTTC. As protein: CASSARPGQDFSGANVLTF.

This clone came up once. This sequence joins TRBV28 and TRBJ2-7, with TRBD1 as a possible D gene (5 bases). This CDR3 has 13 amino acids. Germline V lookup: CDR1 MDHEN, CDR2 SYDVKM. Trimming cost V 4 bases and J 2 bases, with 9 bases left between them. The CDR3: CASSSTETYEQYF. CDR3 bases: TGTGCCAGCAGTTCGACAGAGACCTACGAGCAGTACTTC.

CDR3 sequence reads: CASSPVPTHEQYF. As DNA, the CDR3 is TGTGCCAGCTCACCAGTACCTACCCACGAGCAGTACTTC. This sequence joins TRBV18 and TRBJ2-7; the D is unclear. V was clipped by 2 bases and J by 5 bases, with 10 bases between them. The CDR3 has 13 residues. Germline V gives CDR1 KGHSH, CDR2 LQKENI.

This clone was seen a few times. The chain uses TRBV5-3 and TRBJ2-5; TRBD1 might be the D (6 bases). TRBV5-3 has ORF status, its function being uncertain. The ends were cut back, 0 bases at V and 3 bases at J, with 6 bases in the middle. The CDR3 loop spans 13 amino acids. CDR3 sequence: CARSLDREETQYF. DNA of the CDR3: TGTGCCAGAAGCTTGGACAGGGAAGAGACCCAGTACTTC.